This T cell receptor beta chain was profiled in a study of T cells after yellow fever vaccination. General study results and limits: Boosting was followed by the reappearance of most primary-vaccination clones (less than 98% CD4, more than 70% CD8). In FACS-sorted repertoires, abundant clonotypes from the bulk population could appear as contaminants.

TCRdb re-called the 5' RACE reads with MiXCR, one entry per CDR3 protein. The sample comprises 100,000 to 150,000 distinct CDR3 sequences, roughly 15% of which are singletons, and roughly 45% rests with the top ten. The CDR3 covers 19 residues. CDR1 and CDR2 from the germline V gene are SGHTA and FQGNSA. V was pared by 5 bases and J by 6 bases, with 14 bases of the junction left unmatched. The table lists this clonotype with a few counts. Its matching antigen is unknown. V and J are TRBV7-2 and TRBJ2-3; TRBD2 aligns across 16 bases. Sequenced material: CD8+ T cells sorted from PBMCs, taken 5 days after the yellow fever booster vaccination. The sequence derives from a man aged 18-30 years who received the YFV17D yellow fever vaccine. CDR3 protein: CASSSTFGTSGGAIDTQYF. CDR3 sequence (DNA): TGTGCCAGCAGCAGCACCTTCGGGACTAGCGGGGGGGCAATCGATACGCAGTATTTT.